The 4 T cell receptor beta chains below come from one sample, sequenced in a study of identical twins (dated by TCRdb to 2016 to 2017). Library preparation was by 5' RACE. TCRdb lists the instrument as Illumina HiSeq 2000. Using fastp at Q25 and MiXCR, TCRdb reprocessed the public reads and kept productive beta chains. Rows are unified per CDR3 protein, each entry keeping the most common DNA and genes. The sample has about 530,000 distinct CDR3 sequences on record, about 22% of them singletons. 0.48% of the sample rests with the top ten. This sample was shared with a second study, whose subject was yellow fever vaccine responses in identical twins.

Sequencing input: CD4+ T cells sorted from blood. The receptors shown here come from a woman in her late teens or twenties in good health.

The J gene is TRBJ1-5, the V gene TRBV19; D not certain. Germline loops: CDR1 LNHDA, CDR2 SQIVND (reference sequence). Trimming left V 3 bases short and J 11 bases short, with 14 bases between. The CDR3 is made up of 13 amino acids. CDR3 protein: CASSIRSRLAQHF. CDR3 nucleotide sequence: TGTGCCAGTAGTATTCGATCGCGCCTGGCCCAGCATTTT. Full variable domain (rest looked up from reference TRBV19 and TRBJ1-5): DGGITQSPKYLFRKEGQNVTLSCEQNLNHDAMYWYRQDPGQGLRLIYYSQIVNDFQKGDIAEGYSVSREKKESFPLTVTSAQKNPTAFYLCASSIRSRLAQHFGDGTRLSIL.

This clonotype occurred a few times. The chain combines TRBV18 with TRBJ1-1; 7 bases agree with TRBD1. The germline V gene encodes CDR1 KGHSH and CDR2 LQKENI. V trimming: 5 bases; J trimming: 1 base; junction bases outside the gene matches: 13. This CDR3 comprises 17 residues. CDR3 bases: TGTGCCAGCTCAGTAGGGACAGCCCAGGAAAAGAACACTGAAGCTTTCTTT. This codes for CASSVGTAQEKNTEAFF.

V usage is TRBV6-1 and J usage is TRBJ1-1, with D uncertain. The germline V gene has CDR1 MNHNS and CDR2 SASEGT. Trimming removed 6 bases at V and 1 base at J, with 9 bases between. The CDR3 is 13 amino acids. The CDR3 region has the DNA TGTGCCAGCAGGGCGACATCGAACACTGAAGCTTTCTTT. Its translation: CASRATSNTEAFF.

In this sample, this clonotype turned up a few times. The chain couples TRBV20-1 to TRBJ2-2, with a weak D call TRBD1 (6 bases). Germline CDR1 DFQATT, CDR2 SNEGSKA (reference sequence). This CDR3 has 14 amino acids. V lost 6 bases and J 5 bases, leaving 16 bases between the germline ends. DNA of the CDR3: TGCAGTGCCCTTTTCAGGGGACGGACCGGGGAGCTGTTTTTT. Its protein is CSALFRGRTGELFF.